What follows are 31 T cell receptor beta chains derived from one specimen sequenced in a study of cytomegalovirus exposure and HLA in healthy donors. The PCR had 60 Vbeta and 13 Jbeta primers. Only in-frame clones appear in the TCRdb table, and some are missing; sequencing was by immunoSEQ multiplex PCR. The sample consists of roughly 120,000 clones, approximately 74% of them appearing once. Sequencing was carried out using PBMCs. These receptors originate from a woman in her 40s in good health and CMV-seropositive.

The chain links TRBV5-1 to TRBJ2-3, with D possibly being TRBD2 (5 bases). CDR1 is SGHRS, CDR2 YFSETQ, per germline. Trimming shortened V by 4 bases and J by 2 bases, and 11 bases separated the two germline ends. There are 14 residues in the CDR3. This CDR3 reads CASSTRTYTDTQYF. In nucleotides, the CDR3 is TGCGCCAGCAGCACCCGGACTTACACAGATACGCAGTATTTT.

V and J are TRBV27 and TRBJ2-7, with a possible D match to TRBD1 (5 bases). CDR1 and CDR2 (germline): MNHEY, SMNVEV (reference sequence). Deletions cut 2 bases from V and 0 bases from J, with 14 bases between. The CDR3 is made up of 16 amino acids. This CDR3 reads CASSLGRQPSSYEQYF. The CDR3 region has the DNA TGTGCCAGCAGTTTAGGCAGACAGCCCAGCTCCTACGAGCAGTACTTC.

This clone was counted a few times. The chain combines TRBV7-9 with TRBJ2-7; 10 bases fit TRBD1. Germline CDR1 and CDR2: SEHNR and FQNEAQ (reference sequence). This CDR3 has 16 residues. V shed 4 bases, J shed 2 bases, and the junction held 8 bases outside the gene matches. CDR3: CASSSLRQGATYEQYF. The CDR3 DNA is TGTGCCAGCAGCTCACTCCGACAGGGGGCGACCTACGAGCAGTACTTC.

The chain couples TRBV6-1 to TRBJ2-1, with 14 bases fitting TRBD2. This CDR3 region has 14 residues. Trimming removed 6 bases from V and 8 bases from J; junction bases left unmatched: 3. Germline-derived CDR1 and CDR2 are MNHNS and SASEGT. CDR3 in amino acids: CASRGLAGDHEQFF. CDR3 DNA sequence: TGTGCCAGCAGGGGACTAGCGGGAGATCATGAGCAGTTCTTC.

The rearrangement uses TRBV6-1 and TRBJ1-2, with D possibly matching TRBD1 (6 bases). V dropped 6 bases and J dropped 4 bases, with 12 bases sitting between them. Germline-derived CDR1 and CDR2 are MNHNS and SASEGT. The CDR3 length is 13 residues. CDR3 loop: CASRVQGFYGYTF. The CDR3 region has the DNA TGTGCCAGCAGAGTTCAGGGGTTCTATGGCTACACCTTC.

This sequence joins TRBV5-1 and TRBJ2-7; D unclear. This CDR3 region has 15 residues. Trimming took off 4 bases at V and 7 bases at J, with 21 bases between the two ends. Germline V lookup: CDR1 SGHRS, CDR2 YFSETQ. The CDR3 DNA follows: TGCGCCAGCAGCCCATTAGAATTAGGTTCTAGTGAGCAGTACTTC. This sequence encodes CASSPLELGSSEQYF.

The sample holds one count of this clone. The rearrangement joins TRBV18 to TRBJ2-6; no reliable D call. Germline V gives CDR1 KGHSH, CDR2 LQKENI. The CDR3 has 15 residues. V lost 4 bases and J lost 0, with 7 bases in between. The CDR3 DNA is TGTGCCAGCTCACTCGAGATCTCTGGGGCCAACGTCCTGACTTTC. Protein: CASSLEISGANVLTF.

This clone showed up just a few times. The chain combines TRBV6-1 with TRBJ2-3; 11 bases match TRBD1. V was clipped by 4 bases and J by 5 bases; unmatched bases: 2. Germline loops: CDR1 MNHNS, CDR2 SASEGT. This CDR3 has 14 amino acids. CDR3 sequence reads: CASSADRGRDTQYF. Here the CDR3 DNA reads TGTGCCAGCAGTGCGGACAGGGGGCGAGATACGCAGTATTTT.

This clone was detected once. This chain links TRBV4-1 with TRBJ2-1; weak D call: TRBD1 (6 bases). V was cut by 2 bases and J by 3 bases, with 11 bases left in between. CDR1 and CDR2 from the germline V gene are MGHRA and YSYEKL. The CDR3 has 15 residues. Written as DNA, the CDR3 is TGCGCCAGCAGCCAACCGACAGGTAGCTACAATGAGCAGTTCTTC. As protein: CASSQPTGSYNEQFF.

The chain couples TRBV12-2 to TRBJ1-5. TRBV12-2 is classified as a pseudogene. CDR3 length: 16 residues. CDR3 coding DNA: TGTGCAAGTCGCTCCGTCGAGGGCGATAGCAATCAGCCCCAGCATTTT. Protein sequence: CASRSVEGDSNQPQHF.

This clone was observed a few times. The rearrangement uses TRBV28 and TRBJ2-3; no firm D call. This CDR3 comprises 13 residues. From germline, CDR1 is MDHEN and CDR2 SYDVKM. With 5 bases removed from V and 7 bases from J, the gap between germline ends came to 13 bases. The CDR3 DNA reads as TGTGCCAGCAGTCCTGGGCCCGTGTATACGCAGTATTTT. The encoded protein is CASSPGPVYTQYF.

The chain combines TRBV30 with TRBJ1-3; weak D call: TRBD1 (6 bases). The CDR3 has 13 residues. Trimming took 4 bases from V and 4 from J, leaving 11 bases between them. Germline loops: CDR1 GTSNPN, CDR2 SVGIG (reference sequence). CDR3 region: CAWKRGAGNTIYF. CDR3 coding DNA: TGTGCCTGGAAACGGGGGGCCGGAAACACCATATATTTT.

The chain couples TRBV5-1 to TRBJ1-1; no clear D gene. This CDR3 has 13 residues. The germline V gene encodes CDR1 SGHRS and CDR2 YFSETQ. V lost 1 base and J 0 bases, leaving 4 bases between the germline ends. In DNA, the CDR3 is TGCGCCAGCAGCTTGACGGTGAACACTGAAGCTTTCTTT. This gives the protein CASSLTVNTEAFF.

The gene calls are TRBV25-1 and TRBJ2-2, with 8 bases aligning to TRBD2. The CDR3 is 17 residues long. Germline CDR1 is MGHDK and CDR2 is SYGVNS. V shed 6 bases and J 0 bases; nucleotides not matched to a gene: 9. CDR3 sequence reads: CASRQRGRGTNTGELFF. The CDR3 DNA reads as TGTGCCAGCAGACAGCGGGGGAGAGGCACGAACACCGGGGAGCTGTTTTTT.

The rearrangement joins TRBV9 to TRBJ2-3, with 9 bases that match TRBD2. V shed 0 bases and J 0 bases; nucleotides not matched to a gene: 8. Germline loops: CDR1 SGDLS, CDR2 YYNGEE. This CDR3 has 18 amino acids. The CDR3 loop reads CASSVGRLAVASTDTQYF. The CDR3 DNA reads TGTGCCAGCAGCGTAGGGAGACTAGCGGTCGCTAGCACAGATACGCAGTATTTT.

V and J are TRBV7-9 and TRBJ1-1; TRBD1 aligns across 10 bases. The CDR3 sequence is 15 residues long. Germline CDR1 is SEHNR and CDR2 is FQNEAQ (reference sequence). V shed 1 base, J shed 1 base, and the junction held 0 bases outside the gene matches. CDR3 region: CASSLGTGGNTEAFF. In nucleotides, the CDR3 is TGTGCCAGCAGCTTAGGGACAGGGGGGAACACTGAAGCTTTCTTT. Combining the CDR3 with reference TRBV7-9 and TRBJ1-1 gives the whole variable domain DTGVSQNPRHKITKRGQNVTFRCDPISEHNRLYWYRQTLGQGPEFLTYFQNEAQLEKSRLLSDRFSAERPKGSFSTLEIQRTEQGDSAMYLCASSLGTGGNTEAFFGQGTRLTVV.

V is TRBV15 and J is TRBJ2-7, with TRBD1 as a possible D gene (6 bases). Trimming took off 0 bases at V and 4 bases at J, with 7 bases between the two ends. This CDR3 is built from 13 residues. Germline assignment: CDR1 LNHNV and CDR2 YYDKDF (reference sequence). In nucleotides, the CDR3 is TGTGCCACCAGCAGAGAGACAGGTTACGAGCAGTACTTC. Its translation: CATSRETGYEQYF.

V gene TRBV19 combines with J gene TRBJ1-2; TRBD1 agrees at 7 bases. V shed 6 bases, J shed 5 bases, and the junction held 6 bases outside the gene matches. The CDR3 is made up of 13 amino acids. Germline CDR1 reads LNHDA; CDR2 reads SQIVND (reference sequence). The CDR3 region is CASSTDRTYGYTF. The CDR3 DNA sequence: TGTGCCAGTAGCACGGACAGGACATATGGCTACACCTTC.

The rearrangement joins TRBV10-1 to TRBJ1-5; 10 nucleotides agree with TRBD1. The CDR3 has 14 amino acids. Germline assignment: CDR1 WNHNN and CDR2 SYGVQD (reference sequence). V lost 5 bases, J lost 6 bases, and 4 bases stayed unmatched. In DNA, the CDR3 is TGCGCCAGCAGTCCGACAGGGGGCGGTCAGCCCCAGCATTTT. This translates into CASSPTGGGQPQHF.

V usage is TRBV5-1 and J usage is TRBJ1-4, with TRBD1 matching 8 bases. Germline assignment: CDR1 SGHRS and CDR2 YFSETQ. Germline trimming cut 0 bases from V and 5 bases from J; bases unmatched to any gene: 3. This CDR3 is 15 amino acids long. CDR3 region: CASSLGQGFNEKLFF. CDR3 nucleotides: TGCGCCAGCAGCTTGGGACAGGGGTTCAATGAAAAACTGTTTTTT.

The V and J genes are TRBV29-1 and TRBJ1-1; 7 bases line up with TRBD1. J lost 0 bases, V lost 5 bases, and 9 bases had no gene match. CDR3 length: 15 amino acids. Per germline, CDR1 SQVTM and CDR2 ANQGSEA. CDR3 in amino acids: CSVSQGWGMNTEAFF. CDR3 sequence (DNA): TGCAGCGTTTCACAGGGGTGGGGAATGAACACTGAAGCTTTCTTT.

This clone appeared a few times. J is TRBJ1-5 and V is TRBV6-6; D unclear. Germline CDR1 MNHNY, CDR2 SVGAGI (reference sequence). The CDR3 totals 14 residues. Trimming took 4 bases from V and 3 from J, leaving 10 bases between them. The CDR3 protein is CASSSQFSNQPQHF. As DNA, the CDR3 is TGTGCCAGCAGTTCTCAGTTCTCCAATCAGCCCCAGCATTTT.

This sequence joins TRBV5-1 and TRBJ1-1; D gene unclear. This CDR3 has 16 amino acids. CDR1 is SGHRS and CDR2 is YFSETQ in the germline V gene. Trimming cost V 3 bases and J 2 bases, with 17 bases left between them. As DNA, the CDR3 is TGCGCCAGCAGCTACGTTGCGGGATCTACTAACACTGAAGCTTTCTTT. Its protein is CASSYVAGSTNTEAFF.

The count of this clone is one. V is TRBV18 and J is TRBJ2-5; TRBD1 matches 8 bases. V shed 6 bases, J shed 1 base, and the junction held 7 bases outside the gene matches. The CDR3 is 15 residues long. Germline CDR1 reads KGHSH; CDR2 reads LQKENI. CDR3 protein: CASSAYRGSQETQYF. The CDR3 region has the DNA TGTGCCAGCTCGGCGTACAGGGGGAGCCAAGAGACCCAGTACTTC.

V gene TRBV2 combines with J gene TRBJ2-5; 12 bases are a match to TRBD2. The CDR3 covers 15 residues. Germline CDR1 and CDR2: SNHLY and FYNNEI. For the CDR3, the DNA is TGTGCTAGCTCTGGACTAGCGGGAAAGCAAGAGACCCAGTACTTC. Translated, it gives CASSGLAGKQETQYF. The variable domain in full, completed from reference TRBV2 and TRBJ2-5, reads EPEVTQTPSHQVTQMGQEVILRCVPISNHLYFYWYRQILGQKVEFLVSFYNNEISEKSEIFDDQFSVERPDGSNFTLKIRSTKLEDSAMYFCASSGLAGKQETQYFGPGTRLLVL.

The chain links TRBV6-6 to TRBJ2-5; 8 positions match TRBD2. Trimming removed 2 bases from V and 5 bases from J; junction bases left unmatched: 4. There are 14 residues in the CDR3. The germline V gene encodes CDR1 MNHNY and CDR2 SVGAGI (reference sequence). The CDR3 coding sequence is TGTGCCAGCAGTTACCAGACTAGCGAGGAGACCCAGTACTTC. Its protein product is CASSYQTSEETQYF.

The gene calls are TRBV4-2 and TRBJ2-3; 11 nucleotides line up with TRBD2. This CDR3 is built from 17 residues. V shed 0 bases and J 0 bases; nucleotides not matched to a gene: 2. Germline V gene sequence: CDR1 LGHNA, CDR2 YNFKEQ. This CDR3 reads CASSQDGTSGSTDTQYF. The CDR3 region has the DNA TGTGCCAGCAGCCAAGATGGGACTAGCGGTAGCACAGATACGCAGTATTTT.

This clone came up once. This chain uses TRBV7-2 with TRBJ2-4; D possibly corresponds to TRBD2 (5 bases). This CDR3 contains 15 residues. Trimming pared 5 bases from V and 1 base from J, leaving 12 bases between. In germline, CDR1 is SGHTA, CDR2 FQGNSA. This chain's CDR3 is CASSDVLAAKNIQYF. CDR3 coding DNA: TGTGCCAGCAGCGATGTCCTAGCTGCCAAAAACATTCAGTACTTC.

The rearrangement joins TRBV7-9 to TRBJ2-7, with 7 bases aligning to TRBD2. Trimming took 5 bases from V and 2 from J; bases not matched to a gene: 6. CDR3 length: 14 residues. Per germline, CDR1 SEHNR and CDR2 FQNEAQ (reference sequence). The CDR3 DNA follows: TGTGCCAGCAGCGGTACTGCGGGGGCCTACGAGCAGTACTTC. This sequence encodes CASSGTAGAYEQYF. Based on the CDR3 plus reference TRBV7-9 and TRBJ2-7, the full variable domain is DTGVSQNPRHKITKRGQNVTFRCDPISEHNRLYWYRQTLGQGPEFLTYFQNEAQLEKSRLLSDRFSAERPKGSFSTLEIQRTEQGDSAMYLCASSGTAGAYEQYFGPGTRLTVT.

The V gene is TRBV6-5, the J gene TRBJ2-7; possible D gene TRBD2, 6 bases. Per germline, CDR1 MNHEY and CDR2 SVGAGI. This CDR3 has 13 residues. The V end was cut by 2 bases, the J end by 5 bases, with 10 bases between. The CDR3 sequence is CASSYRGTHEQYF. The CDR3 DNA is TGTGCCAGCAGTTACCGGGGGACTCACGAGCAGTACTTC.

This clone was observed a few times. The chain carries TRBV11-1 and TRBJ2-1; D perhaps matches TRBD2 (6 bases). In germline, CDR1 is SGHAT, CDR2 FQDESV (reference sequence). The CDR3 consists of 13 residues. V dropped 5 bases and J dropped 7 bases, with 12 bases sitting between them. For the CDR3, the DNA is TGTGCCAGCAGCCCGGCGGGATGGAATGAGCAGTTCTTC. This gives the protein CASSPAGWNEQFF.